This T cell receptor (beta chain) appears in the sequencing data of a study of PD-1 blockade in classical Hodgkin lymphoma. The overall study: A 3 mg/kg intravenous dose of nivolumab was received by patients every 2 weeks. Study-wide findings and caveats: Researchers reported that CD4+ TCR diversity, though not CD8+, rose significantly by C4D1.

Sample time point: cycle 4 day 1 (C4D1), after less than 7 weeks of nivolumab. All patients experienced relapse after autologous stem cell transplantation, and brentuximab vedotin exposure was variable. A word on this clone: Its target is not known.

Trimming shortened V by 5 bases and J by 6 bases, and 17 bases separated the two germline ends. Germline assignment: CDR1 LNHNV and CDR2 YYDKDF (reference sequence). This CDR3 comprises 15 residues. Measured with immunoSEQ multiplex PCR; TCRdb has only the in-frame clones, and not every one. The table lists 20,000 to 30,000 clones, 72% of them singletons, with 25% to 30% in the top ten. Sequences were derived from peripheral blood mononuclear cells (PBMCs), sampled before the fourth cycle of nivolumab. The source is a human donor with classical Hodgkin lymphoma. The chain is built from TRBV15 and TRBJ1-5; the D gene is possibly TRBD1 (5 bases). Written as DNA, the CDR3 is TGTGCCACCAGCGAGGCCAGGGAAATGGGTCAGCCCCAGCATTTT. Encoded protein: CATSEAREMGQPQHF.